The source of this T cell receptor beta chain is a study of blood T cells in healthy people across ages (dated by TCRdb to the mid-2010s). About the full investigation: Template switching captured roughly one uniquely barcoded TCR beta cDNA molecule per two T cells in model experiments. Using deep sequencing normalized with unique cDNA molecular identifiers, the study measured how TCR beta repertoire diversity changes with age. The donors were split into four age groups: young (average 16 years), middle-aged (nearly 40), aged (roughly 68) and long-lived (about 82). To avoid experimental bias, donors of different ages were randomly spread across the sequencing lanes. For two donors (one aged 18 to 29 and one aged 80 or older), the study analyzed two additional independent replicas of 1 million unique cDNA reads from the same blood draw. Overall study results and their limits: Compared with the aged group, more naive CD4+ T cells, fewer expanded clones and increased TCR diversity were shown by the long-lived group, suggesting age selection. Estimates of total diversity based on one million sequenced T cells were regarded as lower bounds and as underestimates. A strong correlation was found between observed TCR beta diversity and the percentage of naive T cells measured by flow cytometry. Observed TCR beta diversity per million T cells fell roughly linearly with age, and a significant reduction was already apparent by age about 38. Because the CMV infection status of the donors was unknown, age-related changes in expanded clonotypes may potentially have been confounded. Bulk unsorted PBMC profiling prevented conclusive comparison of naive and antigen-experienced compartments.

Library preparation used 5' RACE. Sequenced on an Illumina HiSeq 2500. A second PCR of about 6 to 11 cycles was performed with a sample-barcoded 5' primer and a J-beta primer mix. A unique molecular identifier was introduced onto each TCR beta cDNA molecule by a template-switch 5' adaptor carrying 12 random nucleotides. Each sample yielded at least 2.5 million CDR3-containing paired-end reads. The Mint cDNA synthesis kit, primed by a TRBC-specific oligonucleotide, was used to synthesize first-strand cDNA from all RNA. All cDNA was treated with uracil-DNA glycosylase and then went through a first 18-cycle PCR with the universal primers M1SS and BC2_uni_R. In the authors' own workflow: Normalization of each sample was performed by random selection of 1 million high-quality reads, each carrying a distinct molecular identifier. Instead of being binned into consensus sequences, reads that shared molecular identifiers were thrown out. CDR3 identification, clonotype clustering and error correction used MiTCR with a Q25 quality threshold and the strictest error-elimination algorithm. A nonparametric unseen species model with Euler transformation was used to estimate a lower bound on total TCR beta diversity. TCRdb reanalyzed the raw reads on its own, using fastp at Q25 for trimming and MiXCR for clone calling, and kept in-frame beta chains. Entries that share a CDR3 protein sequence are merged under the most common genes and DNA. The V and J calls and clone size are TCRdb's, not the authors'. This sample lists 380,000 or so distinct CDR3 sequences; more than 45% were detected once. The ten largest account for around 53% of the sample.

V loses 5 bases of germline sequence and J loses 0 bases, and the interval between the two ends is 13 bases. From the cysteine up to the phenylalanine, the CDR3 has a length of 16 residues. Only the CDR3 DNA stays, 48 bases, in frame from base 1. As for this clonotype: There is no known antigen for this receptor. No much larger clone exists at a distance of one base, and base qualities are not known.

The roughly 39 donors, aged about 6 to 100 years, were systemically healthy Caucasian individuals from Russia. About 9.1 milliliters of peripheral blood were collected from each donor into EDTA-treated Vacutainer tubes. Ficoll-Paque density-gradient centrifugation was used to isolate PBMCs, with at least 6.5 million per sample. Trizol reagent was used to extract total RNA from the PBMCs, yielding at least 5 micrograms per sample. For every donor, an aliquot of PBMCs went through flow cytometry to measure the percentages of naive CD45RAhigh/CD27high T cells. The sequencing input was blood. Here the chain combines TRBV12-3 or TRBV12-4 and TRBJ1-4; perhaps TRBD1 is the D gene, with 5 bases matching. The sequence was collected from a man aged 55 to 70 in good health. The nucleotides read TGTGCCAGCAGTGCCGCCGGGGCGGCAACTAATGAAAAACTGTTTTTT. This sequence encodes CASSAAGAATNEKLFF.